This TCR beta chain was recorded in a study of a mutant IDH1 vaccine in newly diagnosed glioma. Study-wide context: The patients received vaccinations eight times, in weeks 1, 3, 5, 7, 11, 15, 19 and 23. Previous care, which was radiotherapy, temozolomide, or both, most often involved both.

Study findings and constraints: It seemed that pseudoprogression was not linked to changes in the top peripheral T cell clonotypes. Vaccine-induced immune responses were detected in over 90% of patients.

The ends were cut back, 2 bases at V and 2 bases at J, with 9 bases in the middle. The CDR3 is 14 amino acids. The germline gives CDR1 MDHEN, CDR2 SYDVKM. Specified time point: week 5, during vaccination. All doses held 300 ug of mutant IDH1 20-mer peptide, with topical imiquimod. Worth noting for this clone: Its target is not known.

The repertoire was sequenced with immunoSEQ multiplex PCR; TCRdb's copy has only in-frame clones and lacks some. The sample holds 70,000 to 90,000 clones, more than 85% seen once. This chain uses TRBV28 with TRBJ1-2, with a possible D match to TRBD1 (5 bases). The clonotype comes from a woman in her forties or fifties with glioma. Sequencing was performed on PBMCs, taken from a glioma patient whose treatment included an IDH1 peptide vaccine. The CDR3 loop reads CASSLQGSNYGYTF. The CDR3 DNA is TGTGCCAGCAGTTTACAGGGATCAAACTATGGCTACACCTTC.